This TCR beta chain came from a study of T-cell reconstitution after alpha-beta-depleted transplantation in children. In germline, CDR1 is MDHEN, CDR2 SYDVKM. V was clipped by 2 bases and J by 5 bases; unmatched bases: 7. The CDR3 has 15 residues. This clonotype was observed at least ten times. Molecular barcoding with unique molecular identifiers was used for the TCRbeta library. TCRdb called the PCR reads again in MiXCR, with one record for every CDR3 protein. This repertoire shows approximately 250,000 distinct CDR3 sequences, around 9.7% found once; its top ten account for approximately 5%. The TCR comes from a human donor who donated a stem cell graft to a child with SCID. Sequences were derived from PBMCs from the stem cell graft donor, sampled from the stem cell graft. The chain combines TRBV28 with TRBJ2-3; 7 bases fit TRBD2. CDR3: CASSLAGVRGDTQYF. The CDR3 DNA reads TGTGCCAGCAGTTTAGCGGGGGTTCGTGGAGATACGCAGTATTTT.